The clone carrying this T cell receptor (beta chain) was detected only once. Its antigen is not known. There are 19 residues in the CDR3. The protocol was immunoSEQ multiplex PCR, while the TCRdb copy is restricted to in-frame clones and leaves out a portion. The sample records 28,000 or so clones, approximately 80% being singletons. This entry comes from a study of graft-versus-host responses after intestinal transplantation. This specimen was unstimulated CD8+ T cells sorted from spleen or lymph node cells, taken before intestinal transplant. The sequence was obtained from a human donor who received an intestinal transplant. V gene TRBV1 combines with J gene TRBJ2-5; the table's D gene call, TRBD2, was not cross checked with the DNA. TRBV1 is described as a pseudogene. The CDR3 DNA is TGCACCAGCAGCCAAGGACTAGCGGGAGGGCCCACGTTTCGAGAGACCCAGTACTTC. Translation: CTSSQGLAGGPTFRETQYF.